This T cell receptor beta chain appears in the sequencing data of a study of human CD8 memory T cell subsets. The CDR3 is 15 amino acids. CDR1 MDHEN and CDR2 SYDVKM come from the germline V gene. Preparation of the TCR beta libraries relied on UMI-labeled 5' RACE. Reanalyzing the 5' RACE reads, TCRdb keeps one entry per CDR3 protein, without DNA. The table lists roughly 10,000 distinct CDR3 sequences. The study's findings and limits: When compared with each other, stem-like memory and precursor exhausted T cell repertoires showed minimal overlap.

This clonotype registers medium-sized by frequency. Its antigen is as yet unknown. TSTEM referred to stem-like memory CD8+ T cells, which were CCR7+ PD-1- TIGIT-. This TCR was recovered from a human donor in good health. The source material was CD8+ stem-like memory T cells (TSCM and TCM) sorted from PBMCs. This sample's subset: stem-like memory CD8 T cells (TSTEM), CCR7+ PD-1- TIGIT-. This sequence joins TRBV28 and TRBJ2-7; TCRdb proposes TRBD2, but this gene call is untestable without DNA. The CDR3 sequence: CASSSAHGGIYEQYF.